The clone carrying this T cell receptor (beta chain) turned up a few times. Its antigen is not identified. The germline V gene has CDR1 KGHSH and CDR2 LQKENI. The length of the CDR3 is 14 residues. V lost 3 bases, J lost 2 bases, and 11 bases lay in between. The data were taken from a study of T-cell memory formation after mild COVID-19. Study-level findings and limits: The second-wave clones peaking on day 37 were not confirmed as SARS-CoV-2-specific.

TCRdb reprocessed the 5' RACE reads with MiXCR, giving one entry per CDR3 protein. The sample includes around 320,000 distinct CDR3 sequences, approximately 19% of them seen just once. Sequencing was performed on PBMCs or a T cell subset sorted from them (not recorded which). The rearrangement joins TRBV18 to TRBJ2-7, with a possible D match to TRBD1 (6 bases). The TCR was taken from a man younger than 35 who had mild COVID-19 (a few samples of this study predate the infection). Cell type and time point are not known. DNA for the CDR3: TGTGCCAGCTCACCTAGGGACACCGCCTACGAGCAGTACTTC. This translates into CASSPRDTAYEQYF. The full variable domain, with the rest looked up from reference TRBV18 and TRBJ2-7, is NAGVMQNPRHLVRRRGQEARLRCSPMKGHSHVYWYRQLPEEGLKFMVYLQKENIIDESGMPKERFSAEFPKEGPSILRIQQVVRGDSAAYFCASSPRDTAYEQYFGPGTRLTVT.